These 10 T cell receptor beta chains came from one sample sequenced in a study of blood T cell repertoires in COVID-19. Profiling relied on immunoSEQ multiplex PCR, and the TCRdb table lists in-frame clones only, not all of them. The sample contains 350,000 to 400,000 clones, roughly 90% of which appear only once. The sequencing sample was made of PBMCs or T cells enriched from blood (not recorded which). Receptors originate from a woman aged 25 to 45 who had recovered from COVID-19.

The chain combines TRBV5-6 with TRBJ1-4; D possibly corresponds to TRBD1 (5 bases). The CDR3 has 16 amino acids. Between the trimmed V and J ends, which lost 3 bases and 0 bases, there was a span of 12 bases. Germline lookup yields CDR1 SGHDT and CDR2 YYEEEE. CDR3 region: CASSSTDLATNEKLFF. CDR3 DNA: TGTGCCAGCAGCTCGACAGACCTCGCAACTAATGAAAAACTGTTTTTT.

The J gene is TRBJ2-2, the V gene TRBV4-2; perhaps TRBD2 as D (6 bases). This CDR3 is 19 amino acids long. CDR1 is LGHNA, CDR2 YNFKEQ, per germline. The V end lost 1 base, the J end lost 0 bases, and 18 bases lay between the germline ends. The CDR3, as DNA: TGTGCCAGCAGCCAAGCCCTTGCGGGACTCACGGCGAACACCGGGGAGCTGTTTTTT. Protein: CASSQALAGLTANTGELFF.

The count of this clone is one. The chain uses TRBV15 and TRBJ2-2; TRBD1 might be the D (6 bases). CDR3 length: 18 residues. CDR1 and CDR2 from the germline V gene are LNHNV and YYDKDF (reference sequence). Trimming removed 0 bases at V and 1 base at J, with 15 bases between. CDR3 sequence: CATSRDRSEDRNTGELFF. The CDR3 DNA reads TGTGCCACCAGCAGAGATCGTTCGGAGGACAGGAACACCGGGGAGCTGTTTTTT.

The chain combines TRBV28 with TRBJ2-2, with D uncertain. The CDR3 sequence is 15 residues long. The V and J ends lost 7 bases and 4 bases respectively, with 16 bases between them. Looked up from germline, CDR1 is MDHEN and CDR2 is SYDVKM. For the CDR3, the DNA is TGTGCCAGCACTGAATCGAGGTTTGGCACCGGGGAGCTGTTTTTT. It codes for CASTESRFGTGELFF. Full variable domain (rest looked up from reference TRBV28 and TRBJ2-2): DVKVTQSSRYLVKRTGEKVFLECVQDMDHENMFWYRQDPGLGLRLIYFSYDVKMKEKGDIPEGYSVSREKKERFSLILESASTNQTSMYLCASTESRFGTGELFFGEGSRLTVL.

This clone was seen a single time. V gene TRBV13 combines with J gene TRBJ2-1, with 10 bases identical to TRBD2. Per the germline V gene, CDR1 is PRHDT and CDR2 is FYEKMQ (reference sequence). The CDR3 sequence is 14 residues long. The V and J ends lost 6 bases and 7 bases, in that order; junction bases with no gene match: 6. The CDR3 sequence is CASSTRTSGNEQFF. CDR3 nucleotide sequence: TGTGCCAGCAGTACAAGGACTAGCGGTAATGAGCAGTTCTTC. Full variable domain (outside the CDR3, taken from reference TRBV13 and TRBJ2-1): AAGVIQSPRHLIKEKRETATLKCYPIPRHDTVYWYQQGPGQDPQFLISFYEKMQSDKGSIPDRFSAQQFSDYHSELNMSSLELGDSALYFCASSTRTSGNEQFFGPGTRLTVL.

The DNA of the CDR3 is TGTGCCAGTAGTACCCAGACTAGCGGGAGAGAGACCCAGTACTTC. It codes for CASSTQTSGRETQYF. The chain joins TRBV19 to TRBJ2-5; 12 bases fit TRBD2. Germline lookup yields CDR1 LNHDA and CDR2 SQIVND (reference sequence). Trimming cost V 4 bases and J 4 bases; bases outside gene matches: 4. The CDR3 is made up of 15 amino acids.

The chain combines TRBV7-8 with TRBJ2-7; the D gene is possibly TRBD1 (5 bases). Germline assignment: CDR1 SGHVS and CDR2 FQNEAQ. V was cut by 1 base and J by 7 bases, with 14 bases left in between. The CDR3 has 14 amino acids. Here the CDR3 reads CASSLGRVSPEQYF. For the CDR3, the DNA is TGTGCCAGCAGCTTAGGCAGGGTCAGTCCTGAGCAGTACTTC.

This chain uses TRBV2 with TRBJ2-7, with TRBD2 matching 8 bases. The ends lost 8 bases at V and 6 bases at J; junction bases unmatched: 12. The V gene's germline CDR1 is SNHLY and CDR2 FYNNEI. This CDR3 has 14 residues. DNA for the CDR3: TGTGCCAGCTACCAGGACGGGGGGGCGGGCGAGCAGTACTTC. Translated: CASYQDGGAGEQYF.

This chain links TRBV30 with TRBJ2-2; the D gene is possibly TRBD1 (5 bases). Trimming left V 5 bases short and J 5 bases short, with 9 bases between. CDR1 and CDR2 (germline): GTSNPN, SVGIG (reference sequence). The CDR3 has 12 amino acids. The chain's CDR3 is CAWDQGTGELFF. CDR3 bases: TGTGCCTGGGACCAGGGAACCGGGGAGCTGTTTTTT.

V is TRBV6-5 and J is TRBJ1-1; no reliable D call. Germline CDR1 is MNHEY and CDR2 is SVGAGI. The CDR3 sequence is 11 residues long. Trimming stripped 7 bases from V and 5 bases from J, with 8 bases between. CDR3 amino acids: CASTAGTEAFF. For the CDR3, the DNA is TGTGCCAGCACTGCGGGTACTGAAGCTTTCTTT.